These 18 T cell receptor beta chains were sequenced from one sample in a study of T cell responses to AZD1222 COVID-19 vaccine. Profiling relied on immunoSEQ multiplex PCR, and the TCRdb table lists in-frame clones only, not all of them. The table shows about 110,000 clones, with 88% occurring only once. This sample comprised peripheral blood, obtained on day 0 of MenACWY control vaccination. These receptors originate from an adult in good health.

This clone was seen only a few times. The chain employs TRBV25-1 and TRBJ2-7, with 10 bases matching TRBD1. J was trimmed by 5 bases and V by 6 bases; bases with no gene match: 10. This CDR3 region has 15 residues. In germline, CDR1 is MGHDK, CDR2 SYGVNS. CDR3 sequence (DNA): TGTGCCAGCAGACAATCCGGGACAGGGGTCCACGAGCAGTACTTC. Translated: CASRQSGTGVHEQYF.

J is TRBJ1-1 and V is TRBV5-6, with D possibly TRBD1 on 5 matching bases. Trimming pared 5 bases from V and 11 bases from J, leaving 16 bases between. Germline V gene sequence: CDR1 SGHDT, CDR2 YYEEEE. The CDR3 runs 12 residues. This CDR3 is CASRSRDPLAFF. CDR3 in DNA: TGTGCCAGCAGAAGCCGGGACCCTTTGGCTTTCTTT. Filled out from reference TRBV5-6 and TRBJ1-1, the complete variable domain reads DAGVTQSPTHLIKTRGQQVTLRCSPKSGHDTVSWYQQALGQGPQFIFQYYEEEERQRGNFPDRFSGHQFPNYSSELNVNALLLGDSALYLCASRSRDPLAFFGQGTRLTVV.

The chain has TRBV6-5 and TRBJ1-3, with a tentative D call TRBD1 (6 bases). The germline CDR1 and CDR2 sequences are MNHEY and SVGAGI. This CDR3 has 15 residues. Trimming shortened V by 4 bases and J by 2 bases, and 12 bases separated the two germline ends. CDR3 sequence reads: CASSSLGGPGNTIYF. CDR3 bases: TGTGCCAGCAGTTCTCTCGGGGGGCCTGGAAACACCATATATTTT.

V and J are TRBV18 and TRBJ2-7; no definite D call. This CDR3 spans 13 amino acids. Germline V gene data show CDR1 as KGHSH and CDR2 as LQKENI. V shed 4 bases and J shed 4 bases, with 11 bases lying between them. CDR3 sequence: CASSQAARYEQYF. CDR3 nucleotide sequence: TGTGCCAGCTCACAGGCGGCCCGATACGAGCAGTACTTC.

The CDR3 sequence is CAIRGTTNYGYTF. The CDR3 DNA is TGTGCCATCAGGGGGACAACGAACTATGGCTACACCTTC. This chain joins TRBV10-3 and TRBJ1-2; D may be TRBD1 (6 bases). This CDR3 comprises 13 residues. The germline V gene has CDR1 ENHRY and CDR2 SYGVKD. Trimming cost V 6 bases and J 2 bases, with 10 bases left between them.

V is TRBV5-4 and J is TRBJ2-6; D is unresolved. Germline CDR1 and CDR2: SGHNT and YYREEE (reference sequence). Trimming removed 0 bases at V and 2 bases at J, with 9 bases between. The CDR3 length is 16 residues. CDR3 coding DNA: TGTGCCAGCAGCTTGGATCCTAGGCCTGGGGCCAACGTCCTGACTTTC. This encodes CASSLDPRPGANVLTF.

The chain links TRBV4-2 to TRBJ2-1; D not certain. Germline lookup yields CDR1 LGHNA and CDR2 YNFKEQ. Between the trimmed V and J ends, which lost 0 bases and 9 bases, there was a span of 9 bases. This CDR3 region has 13 residues. The CDR3, as DNA: TGTGCCAGCAGCCAAGAGGTTTTTACTGAGCAGTTCTTC. The encoded protein is CASSQEVFTEQFF.

The rearrangement links TRBV7-8 to TRBJ1-5; D perhaps matches TRBD1 (5 bases). V was clipped by 1 base and J by 2 bases, with 18 bases between them. The CDR3 is 18 residues long. The V gene's germline CDR1 is SGHVS and CDR2 FQNEAQ. Written as DNA, the CDR3 is TGTGCCAGCAGCTTAGAATCCCCAGCGCGCAGGGGCAATCAGCCCCAGCATTTT. It codes for CASSLESPARRGNQPQHF.

V and J are TRBV19 and TRBJ1-5; D is uncertain. CDR1 is LNHDA and CDR2 is SQIVND in the germline V gene (reference sequence). The CDR3 spans 11 residues. With 5 bases removed from V and 6 bases from J, the gap between germline ends came to 5 bases. The CDR3 coding sequence is TGTGCCAGTAGTTGGTCTCAGCCCCAGCATTTT. Encoded protein: CASSWSQPQHF. The whole variable domain, remainder taken from reference TRBV19 and TRBJ1-5, is DGGITQSPKYLFRKEGQNVTLSCEQNLNHDAMYWYRQDPGQGLRLIYYSQIVNDFQKGDIAEGYSVSREKKESFPLTVTSAQKNPTAFYLCASSWSQPQHFGDGTRLSIL.

The genes are TRBV4-2 and TRBJ1-2; 8 bases are a match to TRBD1. V trimming: 3 bases; J trimming: 3 bases; junction bases outside the gene matches: 12. Germline V lookup: CDR1 LGHNA, CDR2 YNFKEQ. This CDR3 region has 17 residues. CDR3 DNA: TGTGCCAGCAGCCACAATACCAGGACAGGGCCTCACTATGGCTACACCTTC. Its translation is CASSHNTRTGPHYGYTF.

This sequence joins TRBV20-1 and TRBJ1-1, with no clear D. The CDR3 has 11 amino acids. V lost 2 bases to trimming and J lost 11 bases, with 12 bases between them. Germline V gene lookup returns CDR1 DFQATT and CDR2 SNEGSKA (reference sequence). The CDR3 region is CSARPSGSAFF. The CDR3 nucleotides read TGCAGTGCTAGACCATCAGGCAGCGCTTTCTTT.

V gene TRBV4-1 combines with J gene TRBJ2-5; D not resolved. The germline V gene has CDR1 MGHRA and CDR2 YSYEKL. Trimming shortened V by 1 base and J by 2 bases, and 8 bases separated the two germline ends. The CDR3 runs 14 residues. CDR3 region: CASSQVTLQETQYF. CDR3 sequence (DNA): TGCGCCAGCAGCCAAGTTACGCTACAAGAGACCCAGTACTTC.

The chain combines TRBV18 with TRBJ1-1; D is ambiguous. CDR1 and CDR2 (germline): KGHSH, LQKENI. This CDR3 contains 15 residues. V was trimmed by 3 bases and J by 1 base, leaving 12 bases between them. CDR3 DNA: TGTGCCAGCTCACCGGAAGGGCTCGGGAACACTGAAGCTTTCTTT. Residues: CASSPEGLGNTEAFF.

The chain recombines TRBV5-6 with TRBJ1-1, with D possibly being TRBD1 (6 bases). Germline V CDR1 and CDR2: SGHDT, YYEEEE. Trimming took 0 bases from V and 4 from J, leaving 13 bases between them. The CDR3 contains 15 residues. CDR3 DNA: TGTGCCAGCAGCTTGGCGACAGGCGGGGGCACTGAAGCTTTCTTT. Protein sequence: CASSLATGGGTEAFF.

The chain has TRBV7-2 and TRBJ1-2; no clear D gene. Trimming removed 1 base from V and 7 bases from J, with 7 bases in between. Germline V gives CDR1 SGHTA, CDR2 FQGNSA. The CDR3 is made up of 12 amino acids. The CDR3 nucleotides read TGTGCCAGCAGCTTAGATATCGGTGGCTACACCTTC. The encoded protein is CASSLDIGGYTF.

This clone occurred once. The gene calls are TRBV12-3 or TRBV12-4 and TRBJ2-2, with D tentatively TRBD2 (6 bases). Trimming stripped 8 bases from V and 1 base from J, with 8 bases between. This CDR3 contains 13 residues. The CDR3 region is CASRELNTGELFF. DNA of the CDR3: TGTGCCAGCCGGGAGTTGAACACCGGGGAGCTGTTTTTT.

For the CDR3, the DNA is TGTGCCAGCAGTCCGCCCCGGTGGGAGTGGGGCACAGATACGCAGTATTTT. This codes for CASSPPRWEWGTDTQYF. The chain links TRBV27 to TRBJ2-3; tentatively, D is TRBD2 (5 bases). Germline V gene lookup returns CDR1 MNHEY and CDR2 SMNVEV (reference sequence). This CDR3 has 17 amino acids. Trimming left V 5 bases short and J 1 base short, with 19 bases between.

V is TRBV18 and J is TRBJ1-2; no clear D gene. Trimming stripped 6 bases from V and 0 bases from J, with 8 bases between. This CDR3 has 13 residues. Germline values: CDR1 KGHSH, CDR2 LQKENI. CDR3 in amino acids: CASSPDSNYGYTF. Written as DNA, the CDR3 is TGTGCCAGCTCCCCCGACTCTAACTATGGCTACACCTTC.